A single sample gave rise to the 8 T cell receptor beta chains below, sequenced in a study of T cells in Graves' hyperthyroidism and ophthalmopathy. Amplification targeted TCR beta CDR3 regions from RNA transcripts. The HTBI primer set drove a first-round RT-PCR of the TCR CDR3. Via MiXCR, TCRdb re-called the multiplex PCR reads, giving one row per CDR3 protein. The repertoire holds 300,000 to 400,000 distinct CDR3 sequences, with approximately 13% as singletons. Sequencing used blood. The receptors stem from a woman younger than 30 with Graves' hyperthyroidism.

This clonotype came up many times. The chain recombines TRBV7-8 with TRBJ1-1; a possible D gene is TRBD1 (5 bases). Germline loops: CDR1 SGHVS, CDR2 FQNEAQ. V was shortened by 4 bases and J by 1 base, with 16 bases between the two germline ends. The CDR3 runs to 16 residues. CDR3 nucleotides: TGTGCCAGCAGCTCAAGACCTAAGGGGCCGAACACTGAAGCTTTCTTT. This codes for CASSSRPKGPNTEAFF.

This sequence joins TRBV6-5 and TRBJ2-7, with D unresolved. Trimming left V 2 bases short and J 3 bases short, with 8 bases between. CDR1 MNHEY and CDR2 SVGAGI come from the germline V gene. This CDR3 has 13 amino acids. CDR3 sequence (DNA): TGTGCCAGCAGTTACGATCCCGGCTACGAGCAGTACTTC. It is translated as CASSYDPGYEQYF.

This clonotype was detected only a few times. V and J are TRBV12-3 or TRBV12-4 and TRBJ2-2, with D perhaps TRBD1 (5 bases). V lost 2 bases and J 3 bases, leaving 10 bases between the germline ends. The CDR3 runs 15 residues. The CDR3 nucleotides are TGTGCCAGCAGTTTAAGGGGAAGACACACCGGGGAGCTGTTTTTT. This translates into CASSLRGRHTGELFF.

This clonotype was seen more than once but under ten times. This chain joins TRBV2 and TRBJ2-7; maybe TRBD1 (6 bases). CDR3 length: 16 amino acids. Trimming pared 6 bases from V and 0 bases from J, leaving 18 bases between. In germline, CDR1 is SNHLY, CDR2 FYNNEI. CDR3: CASRITRDILSYEQYF. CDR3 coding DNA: TGTGCCAGCAGAATAACCCGGGACATACTCTCCTACGAGCAGTACTTC.

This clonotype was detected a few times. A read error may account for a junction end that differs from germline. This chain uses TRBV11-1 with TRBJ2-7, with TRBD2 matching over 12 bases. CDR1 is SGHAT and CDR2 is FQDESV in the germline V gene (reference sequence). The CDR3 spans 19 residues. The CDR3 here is CANSLSTGLAGTKPYEQYF. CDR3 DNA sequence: TGTGCCAACAGCTTAAGTACGGGACTAGCGGGCACTAAACCCTACGAGCAGTACTTC. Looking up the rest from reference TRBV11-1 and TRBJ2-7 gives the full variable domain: EAEVAQSPRYKITEKSQAVAFWCDPISGHATLYWYRQILGQGPELLVQFQDESVVDDSQLPKDRFSAERLKGVDSTLKIQPAELGDSAMYLCANSLSTGLAGTKPYEQYFGPGTRLTVT.

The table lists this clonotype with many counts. This CDR3 reads CSVVDPSSYNEQFF. The CDR3 region has the DNA TGCAGCGTCGTGGATCCGAGCTCCTACAATGAGCAGTTCTTC. The J gene is TRBJ2-1, the V gene TRBV29-1; D not certain. V gave up 6 bases and J gave up 0 bases, with 12 bases separating them. Per the germline V gene, CDR1 is SQVTM and CDR2 is ANQGSEA. The CDR3 is made up of 14 amino acids.

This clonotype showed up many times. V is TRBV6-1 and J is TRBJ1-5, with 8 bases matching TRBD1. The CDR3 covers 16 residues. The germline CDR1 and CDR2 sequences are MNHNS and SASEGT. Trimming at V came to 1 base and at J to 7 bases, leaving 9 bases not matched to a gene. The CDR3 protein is CASSEDVGQGGQPQHF. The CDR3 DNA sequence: TGTGCCAGCAGTGAAGATGTCGGACAGGGAGGGCAGCCCCAGCATTTT.

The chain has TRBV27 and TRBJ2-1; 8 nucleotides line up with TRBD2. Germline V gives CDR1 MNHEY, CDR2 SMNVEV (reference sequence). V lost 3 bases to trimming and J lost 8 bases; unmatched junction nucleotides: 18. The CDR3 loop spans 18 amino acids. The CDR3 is CASSFGVPGAAGADEQFF. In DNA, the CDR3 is TGTGCCAGCAGTTTCGGGGTCCCCGGGGCAGCGGGAGCAGATGAGCAGTTCTTC.